The 31 T cell receptor beta chains below all came from one sample that was sequenced in a study of identical twins. TCRdb re-derived calls from the 5' RACE reads in MiXCR, one entry per CDR3 protein. The sample lists 470,000 or so distinct CDR3 sequences, roughly 26% seen once, with approximately 2.9% in the top ten. These data also featured in a second study, about T cells expressing NK-cell markers.

Sequences were obtained from CD4+ T cells sorted from blood. These receptors all stem from a woman younger than 35 in good health.

This chain connects TRBV20-1 to TRBJ1-2, with 11 positions matching TRBD1. In germline, CDR1 is DFQATT, CDR2 SNEGSKA (reference sequence). This CDR3 has 15 amino acids. Unmatched junction bases numbered 7, after V lost 1 base and J lost 6 bases. The CDR3 DNA is TGCAGTGCTAGAGGATCCGGACAGGGGGCGGATGGCTACACCTTC. The encoded protein is CSARGSGQGADGYTF.

The chain combines TRBV25-1 with TRBJ1-6; TRBD1 matches at 9 bases. Germline V lookup: CDR1 MGHDK, CDR2 SYGVNS. V lost 6 bases to trimming and J lost 11 bases; unmatched junction nucleotides: 8. The CDR3 totals 14 residues. The CDR3 DNA sequence: TGTGCCAGCAGCCACAGGGGACAGGGTACACCCCTCCACTTT. Amino acid sequence: CASSHRGQGTPLHF.

This clonotype occurred a few times. This chain connects TRBV12-3 or TRBV12-4 to TRBJ2-1; 10 bases align to TRBD1. V was pared by 8 bases and J by 7 bases, with 5 bases of the junction left unmatched. CDR3 length: 13 residues. CDR3 sequence: CASQGQGWNEQFF. The CDR3 DNA sequence: TGTGCCAGCCAGGGACAGGGGTGGAATGAGCAGTTCTTC.

Notes on this clonotype: At one end the junction does not follow the germline gene, possibly because of a read error. CDR3 in DNA: TGCTGTGCTACTCCAACTAGCGGGGGATCCGCCAATGAGCAGTTCTTC. Amino acid sequence: CCATPTSGGSANEQFF. The V and J genes are TRBV20-1 and TRBJ2-1; 11 bases map to TRBD2. CDR3 length: 16 amino acids. Germline lookup yields CDR1 DFQATT and CDR2 SNEGSKA (reference sequence).

This clonotype was seen a few times. This sequence joins TRBV7-6 and TRBJ2-5, with 9 bases lining up with TRBD1. This CDR3 has 17 amino acids. The germline CDR1 and CDR2 sequences are SGHVS and FNYEAQ. The V segment lost 6 bases and the J segment 4 bases; nucleotides outside the gene matches: 15. The CDR3 is CASSSGTGFLAGETQYF. In DNA, the CDR3 is TGTGCCAGCAGTTCCGGGACAGGGTTCTTGGCCGGAGAGACCCAGTACTTC.

This clonotype was detected a few times. This sequence joins TRBV5-1 and TRBJ1-1; 9 bases match TRBD1. Trimming at V came to 5 bases and at J to 5 bases, leaving 16 bases not matched to a gene. The CDR3 contains 17 residues. Looked up from germline, CDR1 is SGHRS and CDR2 is YFSETQ. CDR3 region: CASSSGQGISTRTEAFF. The CDR3 DNA sequence: TGCGCCAGCAGTTCGGGACAGGGAATTTCCACACGAACTGAAGCTTTCTTT.

This clonotype turned up a few times. The chain has TRBV4-3 and TRBJ2-1, with 7 bases aligning to TRBD2. Germline values: CDR1 LGHNA, CDR2 YSLEER. The CDR3 is 18 residues long. V lost 0 bases to trimming and J lost 8 bases; unmatched junction nucleotides: 16. In DNA form, the CDR3 reads TGCGCCAGCAGCCAAGATTGGTCGCGGGAGCTCTATTTCGATGAGCAGTTCTTC. Translation: CASSQDWSRELYFDEQFF.

The chain couples TRBV20-1 to TRBJ1-1; D call uncertain. Germline V gene sequence: CDR1 DFQATT, CDR2 SNEGSKA (reference sequence). The germline V and J ends were trimmed by 6 bases and 1 base, with 12 bases remaining between them. This CDR3 spans 13 amino acids. The DNA of the CDR3 is TGCAGTGCCCCTAGGACGGAGAACACTGAAGCTTTCTTT. This codes for CSAPRTENTEAFF.

For this clonotype: At one of its ends the junction is not consistent with the germline gene, which may arise from a read error. The CDR3 coding sequence is TGTGCTAGCAGCCCCGGTGCCGGGGTAGAGACCCAGTACTTC. This translates into CASSPGAGVETQYF. This chain uses TRBV7-7 with TRBJ2-5; possible D gene TRBD2, 5 bases. The CDR3 is 14 amino acids. CDR1 is SSHAT, CDR2 FNYEAQ, per germline (reference sequence).

This clonotype was recorded at least ten times. This sequence joins TRBV12-3 or TRBV12-4 and TRBJ1-3; 9 bases are a match to TRBD1. J lost 6 bases, V lost 6 bases, and 6 bases had no gene match. The CDR3 is made up of 14 amino acids. The CDR3 is CASSYWTGENTIYF. The CDR3 DNA follows: TGTGCCAGCAGCTACTGGACAGGGGAAAACACCATATATTTT.

The J gene is TRBJ1-1, the V gene TRBV3-1; D uncertain. The CDR3 runs 11 residues. Trimming stripped 2 bases from V and 11 bases from J, with 9 bases between. Germline V CDR1 and CDR2: LGHDT, YNNKEL (reference sequence). CDR3 coding DNA: TGTGCCAGCAGCCAACGAGGGAATGCTTTCTTT. Amino acids: CASSQRGNAFF. Looking up the rest from reference TRBV3-1 and TRBJ1-1 gives the full variable domain: DTAVSQTPKYLVTQMGNDKSIKCEQNLGHDTMYWYKQDSKKFLKIMFSYNNKELIINETVPNRFSPKSPDKAHLNLHINSLELGDSAVYFCASSQRGNAFFGQGTRLTVV.

V and J are TRBV20-1 and TRBJ1-1; D perhaps matches TRBD1 (6 bases). The V gene's germline CDR1 is DFQATT and CDR2 SNEGSKA (reference sequence). The ends were cut back, 6 bases at V and 8 bases at J, with 16 bases in the middle. The CDR3 consists of 12 residues. Here the CDR3 DNA reads TGCAGTGCCGGAAGGGGGAAGTCGGAAGCTTTCTTT. Its translation: CSAGRGKSEAFF.

The table lists this clonotype with a few counts. V and J are TRBV7-2 and TRBJ2-7, with no clear D. The CDR3 covers 13 residues. Germline values: CDR1 SGHTA, CDR2 FQGNSA. Deletions cut 2 bases from V and 2 bases from J, with 7 bases between. CDR3 protein: CASSLRVTYEQYF. The CDR3 nucleotides are TGTGCCAGCAGCTTAAGGGTGACCTACGAGCAGTACTTC.

In its sample, this clonotype was seen a few times. The chain employs TRBV20-1 and TRBJ1-5, with TRBD1 matching over 12 bases. Per the germline V gene, CDR1 is DFQATT and CDR2 is SNEGSKA (reference sequence). CDR3 length: 13 residues. V shed 6 bases, J shed 8 bases, and the junction held 5 bases outside the gene matches. The DNA for the CDR3 is TGCAGTGCGGGGGGACAGGGGGCGAAGCCCCAGCATTTT. Its translation is CSAGGQGAKPQHF.

This clonotype was seen a handful of times. Germline and junction disagree at one end, which may indicate a read error. The genes are TRBV10-2 and TRBJ2-3; 11 nucleotides line up with TRBD1. The CDR3 spans 15 residues. Germline values: CDR1 WSHSY, CDR2 SAAADI. CDR3 bases: TGCGCCAGCAGTCCGGGACAGGGGGTCCGGGTGAAGTGGGATTTT. It translates to CASSPGQGVRVKWDF.

This chain links TRBV7-9 with TRBJ2-1, with D possibly being TRBD2 (6 bases). The V gene lost 11 bases and the J gene lost 1 base, with 12 bases spanning the gap. This CDR3 region has 13 residues. Germline values: CDR1 SEHNR, CDR2 FQNEAQ (reference sequence). The CDR3 loop is CAWGGASYNEQFF. CDR3 sequence (DNA): TGTGCCTGGGGCGGGGCTTCCTACAATGAGCAGTTCTTC.

The rearrangement joins TRBV6-1 to TRBJ2-1, with D perhaps TRBD1 or TRBD2 (5 bases each). Germline CDR1 MNHNS, CDR2 SASEGT. The CDR3 is made up of 14 amino acids. The germline V and J ends were trimmed by 8 bases and 7 bases, with 18 bases remaining between them. The CDR3 sequence is CASRSRDRYNEQFF. As DNA, the CDR3 is TGTGCCAGCCGGTCCCGGGACCGCTATAATGAGCAGTTCTTC.

In this sample, this clonotype turned up a few times. The chain has TRBV5-1 and TRBJ1-5, with no clear D. There are 12 residues in the CDR3. Germline loops: CDR1 SGHRS, CDR2 YFSETQ. Between the trimmed V and J ends, which lost 3 bases and 8 bases, there was a span of 9 bases. The CDR3 coding sequence is TGCGCCAGCAGCTCATTAGTTGAGCCCCAGCATTTT. Its protein is CASSSLVEPQHF.

The DNA for the CDR3 is TGTGCCTGGGCCCGCATGAACACTGAAGCTTTCTTT. Translated, it gives CAWARMNTEAFF. The chain links TRBV30 to TRBJ1-1; no reliable D call. This CDR3 is built from 12 residues. CDR1 GTSNPN and CDR2 SVGIG come from the germline V gene (reference sequence). Trimming removed 5 bases at V and 0 bases at J, with 7 bases between. The full variable domain, in which reference TRBV30 and TRBJ1-1 provide the parts outside the CDR3, is SQTIHQWPATLVQPVGSPLSLECTVEGTSNPNLYWYRQAAGRGLQLLFYSVGIGQISSEVPQNLSASRPQDRQFILSSKKLLLSDSGFYLCAWARMNTEAFFGQGTRLTVV.

The chain couples TRBV5-1 to TRBJ1-5; D may be TRBD1 (6 bases). V lost 4 bases and J 1 base, leaving 12 bases between the germline ends. CDR1 SGHRS and CDR2 YFSETQ come from the germline V gene. This CDR3 is built from 15 residues. The DNA of the CDR3 is TGCGCCAGCAGCCACACGACAGGCAGCAATCAGCCCCAGCATTTT. Translating it yields CASSHTTGSNQPQHF.

The gene calls are TRBV20-1 and TRBJ2-7; 9 bases match TRBD2. CDR1 and CDR2 from the germline V gene are DFQATT and SNEGSKA (reference sequence). The CDR3 consists of 17 residues. V trimming: 5 bases; J trimming: 2 bases; junction bases outside the gene matches: 16. The chain's CDR3 is CSARWPSGARGTYEQYF. The CDR3 DNA reads as TGCAGTGCTCGGTGGCCTAGCGGGGCTCGAGGGACCTACGAGCAGTACTTC.

This clonotype was seen a single time. V gene TRBV5-1 combines with J gene TRBJ1-1; no definite D call. V lost 0 bases, J lost 5 bases, and 5 bases lay in between. The CDR3 totals 12 residues. The germline CDR1 and CDR2 sequences are SGHRS and YFSETQ. CDR3 nucleotides: TGCGCCAGCAGCTTGGTTGAGACTGAAGCTTTCTTT. It codes for CASSLVETEAFF.

The chain joins TRBV7-2 to TRBJ1-1, with D unclear. The CDR3 is 14 residues long. CDR1 SGHTA and CDR2 FQGNSA come from the germline V gene. V lost 2 bases to trimming and J lost 4 bases, with 11 bases between them. In DNA, the CDR3 is TGTGCCAGCAGCTTAAGTTTTGGTTTCACTGAAGCTTTCTTT. The encoded protein is CASSLSFGFTEAFF.

This clonotype showed up just a few times. J is TRBJ2-4 and V is TRBV5-6; TRBD2 agrees at 8 bases. CDR3 length equals 15 residues. J lost 3 bases, V lost 2 bases, and 4 bases had no gene match. Germline loops: CDR1 SGHDT, CDR2 YYEEEE. CDR3 sequence (DNA): TGTGCCAGCAGCTTCGGGAGGGCCGTCAAAAACATTCAGTACTTC. It yields the protein CASSFGRAVKNIQYF.

This chain uses TRBV11-2 with TRBJ2-3; 11 nucleotides line up with TRBD2. With V trimmed by 7 bases and J by 5 bases, 5 bases remained unmatched. Germline V gene data show CDR1 as SGHAT and CDR2 as FQNNGV. There are 14 residues in the CDR3. The DNA of the CDR3 is TGTGCCAGCAACCAACTAGCGGGGGTAGATACGCAGTATTTT. Its protein product is CASNQLAGVDTQYF.

V gene TRBV6-1 combines with J gene TRBJ2-1, with TRBD2 matching over 11 bases. Germline V gene sequence: CDR1 MNHNS, CDR2 SASEGT. The CDR3 has 16 amino acids. Trimming at V came to 4 bases and at J to 6 bases, leaving 8 bases not matched to a gene. The CDR3 DNA sequence: TGTGCCAGCAGTGCCTCCACTAGCGGGGGCCTCAATGAGCAGTTCTTC. This encodes CASSASTSGGLNEQFF.

This clonotype was counted a few times. The chain has TRBV6-5 and TRBJ2-1; TRBD1 aligns across 7 bases. CDR1 is MNHEY and CDR2 is SVGAGI in the germline V gene. The CDR3 loop spans 15 amino acids. Trimming took 4 bases from V and 9 from J; bases not matched to a gene: 12. The CDR3 is CASSFYRGRAPEQFF. CDR3 bases: TGTGCCAGCAGTTTCTACAGGGGAAGGGCCCCTGAGCAGTTCTTC.

The chain joins TRBV6-1 to TRBJ2-1; 8 bases are shared with TRBD2. V dropped 6 bases and J dropped 1; count of bases not matched to a gene: 8. The CDR3 runs 16 residues. Per germline, CDR1 MNHNS and CDR2 SASEGT. The CDR3 DNA sequence: TGTGCCAGCAGCGCGACTAGCGCTACGTCCTACAATGAGCAGTTCTTC. Translating gives CASSATSATSYNEQFF.

The V and J genes are TRBV20-1 and TRBJ1-2; no reliable D call. The CDR3 sequence is 10 residues long. Germline V gene sequence: CDR1 DFQATT, CDR2 SNEGSKA (reference sequence). The germline V and J ends were trimmed by 6 bases and 8 bases, with 10 bases remaining between them. In nucleotides, the CDR3 is TGCAGTGCCGGGGAAGGCGGCTACACCTTC. Its protein product is CSAGEGGYTF.

This clonotype was seen repeatedly, ten times or more. The J gene is TRBJ2-1, the V gene TRBV6-1; TRBD2 matches at 7 bases. V lost 4 bases to trimming and J lost 4 bases; unmatched junction nucleotides: 4. The CDR3 runs to 14 residues. Germline lookup yields CDR1 MNHNS and CDR2 SASEGT. The CDR3 nucleotides are TGTGCCAGCAGTGTAGGGACTAATTACAATGAGCAGTTCTTC. Amino acid sequence: CASSVGTNYNEQFF.

This clonotype has more than one count but fewer than ten. The chain uses TRBV10-1 and TRBJ2-3; a possible D gene is TRBD2 (5 bases). V lost 3 bases and J 0 bases, leaving 10 bases between the germline ends. The CDR3 sequence is 15 residues long. Germline values: CDR1 WNHNN, CDR2 SYGVQD (reference sequence). Written as DNA, the CDR3 is TGCGCCAGCAGTGAAACGGGGAGAAGCACAGATACGCAGTATTTT. Translated: CASSETGRSTDTQYF.